One sample yielded the 31 T cell receptor beta chains listed below, sequenced in a study of tumor and adjacent non-tumor tissue in lung cancer (dated by TCRdb to between 2017 and 2018). Libraries were made using multiplex PCR. These reads were obtained on an Illumina HiSeq 2500. TCRbeta libraries were built by three rounds of nested PCR using primers (Table S4), following protocols modified from ARM-PCR. TCRdb reran the public reads through fastp at Q25 and MiXCR, keeping productive beta chains. Identical CDR3 protein sequences are pooled into one entry, listed with their most common genes and DNA. For this sample the table gives 90,000 or so distinct CDR3 sequences, of which roughly three fifths were detected only once. The ten largest clones take up about 16% of the sample. RNA was isolated from bulk, unsorted tissue, and RNA quality was assessed with a NanoDrop ND-1000 and an Agilent 2100. Sequencing input: lung tumor tissue. The receptors derive from a man aged 70 or older with non-small cell lung cancer.

Comments on this clonotype: The junction differs from germline at one of its ends, possibly a read error. The chain joins TRBV10-1 to TRBJ2-7, with 7 positions matching TRBD2. The CDR3 is 16 amino acids. Germline V gives CDR1 WNHNN, CDR2 SYGVQD (reference sequence). Written as DNA, the CDR3 is TGTGCCAGCAGTGATCGAGCGGGAAGGCGCGGGTACGAGCAGTACTTC. Its translation: CASSDRAGRRGYEQYF.

Details on this clonotype: Lacking the conserved final phenylalanine or tryptophan, this CDR3 likely reflects a read error. The V and J genes are TRBV11-2 and TRBJ1-4; tentatively, D is TRBD1 (5 bases). V gave up 7 bases and J gave up 7 bases, with 22 bases separating them. The length of the CDR3 is 16 residues. Germline CDR1 reads SGHAT; CDR2 reads FQNNGV. CDR3 DNA sequence: TGTGCCAGCACCGGACGGGGGATGGCTTCCGGTGAAAAACTGTTTTTG. Amino acids: CASTGRGMASGEKLFL.

Points on this clonotype: One base away lies a much larger clone, so this may be a sequencing read error. The V call is TRBV4-2, the J call TRBJ2-1, with 10 bases lining up with TRBD2. The CDR3 is made up of 16 amino acids. Germline assignment: CDR1 LGHNA and CDR2 YNFKEQ. The CDR3 spells CASSQRTSGGGPEQSF. CDR3 DNA sequence: TGTGCCAGCAGCCAAAGGACTAGCGGAGGGGGGCCTGAGCAGTCCTTC.

This clonotype was observed many times. The CDR3 here is CSVGWGLGKNIQYF. The CDR3 DNA follows: TGCAGCGTTGGTTGGGGTCTGGGCAAAAACATTCAGTACTTC. V is TRBV29-1 and J is TRBJ2-4; D is unresolved. The germline V gene encodes CDR1 SQVTM and CDR2 ANQGSEA. The germline V and J ends were trimmed by 4 bases and 3 bases, with 13 bases remaining between them. The length of the CDR3 is 14 residues.

The gene calls are TRBV29-1 and TRBJ2-3; maybe TRBD1 (7 bases). The germline gives CDR1 SQVTM, CDR2 ANQGSEA. The CDR3 runs 12 residues. CDR3 in DNA: TGCTGCGGGAAGACAGGGACAGATACGCAGTATTTT. It specifies CCGKTGTDTQYF.

This clonotype has only one observation. Because it lacks the conserved phenylalanine or tryptophan at the end, this CDR3 is likely a read error. The chain combines TRBV29-1 with TRBJ2-1; 11 nucleotides agree with TRBD2. Germline V gene sequence: CDR1 SQVTM, CDR2 ANQGSEA. The CDR3 totals 17 residues. Here the CDR3 DNA reads TGCAGCGTTGGGGGACTAGCGGCTGAGAGCTCCTATAATGAGCAGTTCCTC. This gives the protein CSVGGLAAESSYNEQFL.

With respect to this clonotype: A clone one base away is much larger, so this may be a read error. This rearrangement joins TRBV29-1 to TRBJ1-1, with D perhaps matching TRBD1 (5 bases). The CDR3 loop spans 15 amino acids. Germline CDR1 SQVTM, CDR2 ANQGSEA. The CDR3 loop is CSVEDPRGGYTEALF. DNA of the CDR3: TGCAGCGTTGAAGATCCTCGCGGGGGGTACACTGAAGCTCTCTTT.

The chain carries TRBV10-1 and TRBJ2-7, with TRBD2 as a possible D gene (5 bases). The CDR3 runs 16 residues. The germline V gene has CDR1 WNHNN and CDR2 SYGVQD (reference sequence). The germline V and J ends were trimmed by 3 bases and 6 bases, with 21 bases remaining between them. The CDR3 coding sequence is TGCGCCAGCAGTGATCGAGCGAGAGGGCGCGGGTGCGAGCAGTACTTC. It specifies CASSDRARGRGCEQYF.

On this clonotype: Possible read error: a much larger clone is one base away. The chain combines TRBV5-6 with TRBJ2-3; D not resolved. The CDR3 is made up of 15 amino acids. V gave up 1 base and J gave up 4 bases, with 13 bases separating them. CDR1 is SGHDT, CDR2 YYEEEE, per germline. For the CDR3, the DNA is TGTGCCAGCAGCTTGAGGGTGATTCTTCCAGATACGCAGTATTTT. Translating gives CASSLRVILPDTQYF.

The table lists this clonotype with many counts. The chain combines TRBV12-3 or TRBV12-4 with TRBJ2-6, with TRBD1 matching over 10 bases. Trimming at V came to 8 bases and at J to 2 bases, leaving 0 bases not matched to a gene. This CDR3 contains 14 residues. The CDR3 DNA reads as TGTGCCAGCGGACAGGGGGCTGGGGCCAACGTCCTGACTTTC. Amino acids: CASGQGAGANVLTF.

The chain joins TRBV6-1 to TRBJ2-4; 7 bases are shared with TRBD1. The CDR3 has 14 amino acids. The J segment lost 8 bases and the V segment lost 7 bases, leaving 11 bases of the junction unmatched. Looked up from germline, CDR1 is MNHNS and CDR2 is SASEGT. The CDR3 reads CASMSRQGAYIQYF. The DNA for the CDR3 is TGTGCCAGCATGTCCCGACAGGGTGCCTACATTCAGTACTTC.

A remark on this clonotype: A much larger clone differs by one base, so this may be a read error. The rearrangement joins TRBV20-1 to TRBJ2-1, with a possible D match to TRBD2 (6 bases). Per germline, CDR1 DFQATT and CDR2 SNEGSKA (reference sequence). Trimming cost V 6 bases and J 6 bases, with 30 bases left between them. The CDR3 is made up of 18 amino acids. For the CDR3, the DNA is TGCAGTGCGGGAGTTGGGACGGCCGCTACGGGAGAAAGCAATGAGCAGTTCTTC. Protein sequence: CSAGVGTAATGESNEQFF.

A remark on this clonotype: Its ends do not fully match the called genes, so a read error is possible. CDR3 sequence (DNA): TGCGCCGGGGACGGGGAGTTGTCTTTT. Its protein product is CAGDGELSF. The chain has TRBV10-1 and TRBJ2-2; the D call may be TRBD1 or TRBD2 (5 bases each). CDR1 WNHNN and CDR2 SYGVQD come from the germline V gene (reference sequence). This CDR3 region has 9 residues.

The chain joins TRBV20-1 to TRBJ1-2, with 7 bases fitting TRBD1. Germline CDR1 DFQATT, CDR2 SNEGSKA (reference sequence). The CDR3 covers 16 residues. V trimming: 5 bases; J trimming: 8 bases; junction bases outside the gene matches: 20. As DNA, the CDR3 is TGCAGTGCTCAACTCGCGACAGGGCGATTGAGCGGAGGCTACACCTTC. Its translation: CSAQLATGRLSGGYTF.

On this clonotype: A much larger clone lies a single base off, so this may be a read error. This likely comes from a read error, as the CDR3 has no conserved phenylalanine or tryptophan at its end. The gene calls are TRBV6-6 and TRBJ2-7; D uncertain. V was shortened by 2 bases and J by 5 bases, with 13 bases between the two germline ends. The CDR3 sequence is 14 residues long. Germline CDR1 MNHNY, CDR2 SVGAGI (reference sequence). This chain's CDR3 is CASSYGTIGDEQYI. The CDR3, as DNA: TGTGCCAGCAGTTACGGCACCATCGGCGACGAGCAGTACATC.

As for this clonotype: One end of the junction varies from germline; a read error may be responsible. This chain links TRBV6-5 with TRBJ2-3; possible D gene TRBD2, 6 bases. Germline assignment: CDR1 MNHEY and CDR2 SVGAGI. The CDR3 totals 15 residues. CDR3 protein: CTSSPPVTREDTQYF. The CDR3 DNA sequence: TGTACCAGCAGCCCCCCCGTGACTAGAGAAGATACGCAGTATTTT.

This clonotype was observed a few times. The CDR3 reads CASRGTGGGRPQHF. The CDR3 bases are TGTGCCAGCAGGGGGACAGGGGGCGGTCGGCCCCAGCATTTT. The chain employs TRBV6-1 and TRBJ1-5, with 12 bases lining up with TRBD1. The CDR3 spans 14 residues. Germline assignment: CDR1 MNHNS and CDR2 SASEGT. V lost 6 bases, J lost 9 bases, and 6 bases stayed unmatched.

For this clonotype: One junction end disagrees with the germline gene, perhaps due to a read error. J is TRBJ1-1 and V is TRBV12-3 or TRBV12-4; tentative D call: TRBD1 (5 bases). The CDR3 has 12 residues. CDR3 nucleotide sequence: TGTACCAGCACTTTGGGGGGCACTGAAGCTTTCTTT. It yields the protein CTSTLGGTEAFF.

As concerns this clonotype: The junction departs from the called germline gene at one end, perhaps through a read error. The genes are TRBV11-3 and TRBJ2-2; a possible D gene is TRBD2 (5 bases). Looked up from germline, CDR1 is SGHNT and CDR2 is YENEEA. The CDR3 sequence is 13 residues long. The CDR3 nucleotides read TGTGCCAGCAGTCACTTGAACACCTGGGAGCTGTCTTTT. Its translation is CASSHLNTWELSF.

Remarks on this clonotype: Since no conserved phenylalanine or tryptophan closes the CDR3, a read error is the likely cause. The chain is built from TRBV11-2 and TRBJ2-5, with a weak D call TRBD1 (6 bases). CDR3 length equals 14 residues. Trimming removed 2 bases from V and 4 bases from J, with 11 bases in between. Germline V gene data show CDR1 as SGHAT and CDR2 as FQNNGV. The CDR3 protein is CASSLQGSGETQYL. CDR3 coding DNA: TGTGCCAGCAGCTTACAGGGGTCTGGAGAGACCCAGTACCTC.

Notes on this clonotype: A much bigger clone sits one base away, suggesting this may be a read error. The chain joins TRBV10-3 to TRBJ2-3, with 7 positions matching TRBD2. In germline, CDR1 is ENHRY, CDR2 SYGVKD. The CDR3 extends over 15 amino acids. The CDR3 DNA reads TGTGCCATCAGTGAGCAGGGAGGGAGCACAGGTACGCAGTATTTT. This gives the protein CAISEQGGSTGTQYF.

This clonotype was found many times. The rearrangement uses TRBV12-3 or TRBV12-4 and TRBJ1-6; D remains ambiguous. Between the trimmed V and J ends, which lost 2 bases and 7 bases, there was a span of 6 bases. The CDR3 is 13 amino acids. The CDR3: CASSLTRNSPLHF. The CDR3 DNA reads TGTGCCAGCAGTTTAACTCGGAATTCACCCCTCCACTTT.

On this clonotype: An end of the junction differs from the germline gene, which may be a read error. The rearrangement uses TRBV11-2 and TRBJ2-2; possibly TRBD2 for D (5 bases). Germline V CDR1 and CDR2: SGHAT, FQNNGV. The CDR3 sequence is 15 residues long. The CDR3 region is CASSLLKGSTGELLF. CDR3 sequence (DNA): TGTGCTAGCAGCTTATTAAAGGGTAGCACCGGGGAGCTGCTTTTT.

Notes on this clonotype: The CDR3 does not end in the conserved phenylalanine or tryptophan, so this is likely a read error. The chain is built from TRBV29-1 and TRBJ1-1, with TRBD1 identical over 11 bases. The CDR3 has 14 amino acids. Germline V gives CDR1 SQVTM, CDR2 ANQGSEA. CDR3 loop: CSVDRGLIGTEAFL. The CDR3 DNA reads TGCAGTGTGGACAGGGGGCTAATCGGCACTGAAGCTTTCCTT.

As to this clonotype: One end of the junction does not line up with germline, which may come from a read error. CDR3 bases: TGCAGCGTTGAAGATACAAGGGTGGGCACTGAAACTTTCTTT. This sequence encodes CSVEDTRVGTETFF. This chain links TRBV29-1 with TRBJ1-1; no clear D. The CDR3 is 14 residues long. The germline V gene has CDR1 SQVTM and CDR2 ANQGSEA.

On this clonotype: An end of the junction does not agree with germline; a read error may underlie this. The chain combines TRBV4-1 with TRBJ1-6, with D uncertain. Germline values: CDR1 MGHRA, CDR2 YSYEKL. This CDR3 is 16 amino acids long. CDR3 in amino acids: CASIQEVAGGNSLLHF. The CDR3 bases are TGCGCCAGCATCCAAGAAGTAGCGGGCGGCAATTCACTCCTCCACTTT.

The chain is built from TRBV28 and TRBJ2-4; 7 bases align to TRBD1. V lost 3 bases and J lost 8; bases outside the gene matches: 7. This CDR3 is built from 14 residues. CDR1 and CDR2 (germline): MDHEN, SYDVKM. CDR3 bases: TGTGCCAGCAGTTTGGGCGACCAGGGGGACATTCAGTACTTC. This gives the protein CASSLGDQGDIQYF.

This clonotype was picked up a small number of times. A much larger clone differs by one base, so this may be a read error. V usage is TRBV5-6 and J usage is TRBJ2-5; D is tentatively TRBD1 or TRBD2 (5 bases each). The germline V gene encodes CDR1 SGHDT and CDR2 YYEEEE. Trimming took off 5 bases at V and 1 base at J, with 15 bases between the two ends. This CDR3 has 15 residues. The CDR3 DNA follows: TGTGCCAGCAGGTTTCCCCGAGGGGCCCAAGAGACCCAGTACTTC. Translation: CASRFPRGAQETQYF.

This clonotype came up many times. The V gene is TRBV10-3, the J gene TRBJ1-1, with D possibly TRBD1 on 5 matching bases. Between the trimmed V and J ends, which lost 0 bases and 6 bases, there was a span of 14 bases. Germline-derived CDR1 and CDR2 are ENHRY and SYGVKD. CDR3 length equals 15 residues. The CDR3 sequence is CAISESSPGRSEAFF. CDR3 DNA sequence: TGTGCCATCAGTGAGTCGAGTCCGGGACGGTCTGAAGCTTTCTTT.

With respect to this clonotype: At one end the junction does not follow the germline gene, possibly because of a read error. The J gene is TRBJ2-7, the V gene TRBV6-2 or TRBV6-3; no firm D call. The CDR3 totals 14 residues. CDR1 and CDR2 from the germline V gene are MNHEY and SVGEGT. CDR3 DNA sequence: TGTGCCAGCAGTTACTCTGGAGCTTCCCACGAGCAGTATTTC. Protein product: CASSYSGASHEQYF.

As regards this clonotype: A read error may explain this, as a much larger clone is one base away. This rearrangement joins TRBV6-1 to TRBJ2-7, with unresolved D. The CDR3 has 13 residues. Germline V gene data show CDR1 as MNHNS and CDR2 as SASEGT. Trimming took 10 bases from V and 3 from J, leaving 16 bases between them. This CDR3 is CAITPKQDYEQYF. The DNA of the CDR3 is TGTGCCATCACCCCCAAGCAGGACTACGAGCAGTACTTC.